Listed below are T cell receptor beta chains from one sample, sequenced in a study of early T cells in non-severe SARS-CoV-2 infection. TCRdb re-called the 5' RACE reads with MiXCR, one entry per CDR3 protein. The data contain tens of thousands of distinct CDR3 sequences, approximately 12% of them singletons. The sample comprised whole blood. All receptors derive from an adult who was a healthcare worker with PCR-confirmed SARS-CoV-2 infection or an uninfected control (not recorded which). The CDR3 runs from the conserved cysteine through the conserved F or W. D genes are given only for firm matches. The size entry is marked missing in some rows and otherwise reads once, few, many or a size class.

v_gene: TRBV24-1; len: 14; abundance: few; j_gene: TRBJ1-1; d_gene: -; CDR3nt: TGTGCCACTACTATGCCGGAAACTTACACTGAAGCTTTCTTT; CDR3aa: CATTMPETYTEAFF
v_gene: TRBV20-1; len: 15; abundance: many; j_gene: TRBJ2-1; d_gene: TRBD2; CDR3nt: TGCAGTGCTAGAGCGCTAGCGGGAGACTACAATGAGCAGTTCTTC; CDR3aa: CSARALAGDYNEQFF
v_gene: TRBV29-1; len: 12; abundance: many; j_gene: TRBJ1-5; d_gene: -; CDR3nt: TGCAGCGTTGCAGGGTTCAATCAGCCCCAGCATTTT; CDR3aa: CSVAGFNQPQHF
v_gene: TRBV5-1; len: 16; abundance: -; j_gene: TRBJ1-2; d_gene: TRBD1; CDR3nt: TGCGCCAGCAGCTTTACCGGGACAGGGAATAACTATGGCTACACCTTC; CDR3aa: CASSFTGTGNNYGYTF
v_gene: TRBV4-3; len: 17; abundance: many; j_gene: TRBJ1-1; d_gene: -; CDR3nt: TGCGCCAGCAGCCAAGATTTACTCCAGGGTAAAAACACTGAAGCTTTCTTT; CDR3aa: CASSQDLLQGKNTEAFF
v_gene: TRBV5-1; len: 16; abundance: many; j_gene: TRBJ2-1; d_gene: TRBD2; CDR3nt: TGCGCCAGCAGCCCCGGACTAGCAAAAAGCCAACCTGAGCAGTTCTTC; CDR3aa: CASSPGLAKSQPEQFF
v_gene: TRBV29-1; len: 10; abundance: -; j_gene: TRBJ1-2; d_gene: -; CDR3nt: TGCAGCGTTGCTGAAAATGGCTACACCTTC; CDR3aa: CSVAENGYTF
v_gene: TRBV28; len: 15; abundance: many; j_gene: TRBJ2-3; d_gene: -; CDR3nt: TGTGCCAGCAGTTGGGTCAGAACTAGCACAGATACGCAGTATTTT; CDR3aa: CASSWVRTSTDTQYF
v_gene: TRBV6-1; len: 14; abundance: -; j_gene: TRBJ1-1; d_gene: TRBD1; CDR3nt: TGTGCCAGCCGATCGGGACAGGGGTTGGGGGAAGCTTTCTTT; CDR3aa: CASRSGQGLGEAFF
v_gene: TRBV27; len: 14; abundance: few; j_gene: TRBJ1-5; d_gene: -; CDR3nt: TGTGCCAGCAGTTTCGGGGGGGCCGATCAGCCCCAGCATTTT; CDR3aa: CASSFGGADQPQHF
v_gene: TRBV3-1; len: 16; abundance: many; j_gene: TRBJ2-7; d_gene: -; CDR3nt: TGTGCCAGCAGCCAAATCGGACGACCAGGCTCCTACGAGCAGTACTTC; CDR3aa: CASSQIGRPGSYEQYF
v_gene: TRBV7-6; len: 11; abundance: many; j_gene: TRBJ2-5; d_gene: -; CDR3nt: TGTGCCAGCAGCCAAGGAGAGACCCAGTACTTC; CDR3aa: CASSQGETQYF
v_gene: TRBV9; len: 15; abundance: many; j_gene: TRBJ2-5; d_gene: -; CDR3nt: TGTGCCAGCAGCACCCTAGGGGAGTTTTCTGAGACCCAGTACTTC; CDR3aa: CASSTLGEFSETQYF
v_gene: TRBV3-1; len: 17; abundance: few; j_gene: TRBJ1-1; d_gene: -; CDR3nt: TGTGCCAGCAGCCAGGGCAACAGCCTTAGGATAAGCACTGAAGCTTTCTTT; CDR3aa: CASSQGNSLRISTEAFF
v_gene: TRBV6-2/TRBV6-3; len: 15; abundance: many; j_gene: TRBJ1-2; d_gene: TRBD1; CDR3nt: TGTGCCAGCTATTATACCTGGGACAGAGACTATGGCTACACCTTC; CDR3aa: CASYYTWDRDYGYTF
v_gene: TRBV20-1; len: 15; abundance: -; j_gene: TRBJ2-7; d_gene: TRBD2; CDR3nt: TGCAGTGCTATTTTCCCTAGCGGAGTTTCCTACGAGCAGTACTTC; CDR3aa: CSAIFPSGVSYEQYF
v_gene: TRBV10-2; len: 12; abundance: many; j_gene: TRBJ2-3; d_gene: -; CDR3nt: TGCGCCAGCAGCGGGGGCACAGATACGCAGTATTTT; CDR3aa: CASSGGTDTQYF
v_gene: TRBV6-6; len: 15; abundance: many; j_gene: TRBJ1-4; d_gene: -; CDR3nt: TGTGCCAGCAGGGTCCCGACGTTCGCTAATGAAAAACTGTTTTTT; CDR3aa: CASRVPTFANEKLFF
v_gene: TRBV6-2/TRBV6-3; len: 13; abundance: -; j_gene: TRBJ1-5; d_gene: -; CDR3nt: TGTGCCAGCACCTTGGGGGGCAATCAGCCCCAGCATTTT; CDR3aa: CASTLGGNQPQHF
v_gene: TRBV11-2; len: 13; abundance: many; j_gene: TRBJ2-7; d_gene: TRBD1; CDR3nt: TGTGCCAGCAGCCGGGACAGGGATCTCGAGCAGTACTTC; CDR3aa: CASSRDRDLEQYF
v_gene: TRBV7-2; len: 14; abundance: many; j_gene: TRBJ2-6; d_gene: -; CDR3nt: TGTGCCAGCAGCTCTATTTCTGGGGCCAACGTCCTGACTTTC; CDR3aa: CASSSISGANVLTF
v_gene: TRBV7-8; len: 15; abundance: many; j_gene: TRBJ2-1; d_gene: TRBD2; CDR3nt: TGTGCCAGCAGCTTAGGACTAGCGGCCTACAATGAGCAGTTCTTC; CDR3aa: CASSLGLAAYNEQFF
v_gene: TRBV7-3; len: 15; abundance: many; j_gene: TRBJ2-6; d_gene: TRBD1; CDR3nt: TGTGCCAGCAGCCCTCAGGGGGATGGGGCCAACGTCCTGACTTTC; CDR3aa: CASSPQGDGANVLTF
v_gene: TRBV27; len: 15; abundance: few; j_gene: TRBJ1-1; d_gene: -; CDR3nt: TGTGCCAGCAGTTTTTCTGTCAGTGGAGACACTGAAGCTTTCTTT; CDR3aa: CASSFSVSGDTEAFF
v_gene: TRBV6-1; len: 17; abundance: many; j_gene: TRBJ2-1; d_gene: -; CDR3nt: TGTGCCAGCAGTGAAAGGCCAATGAGCGGACCCTACAATGAGCAGTTCTTC; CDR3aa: CASSERPMSGPYNEQFF
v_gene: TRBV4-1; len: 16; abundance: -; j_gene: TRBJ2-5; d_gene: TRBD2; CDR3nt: TGCGCCAGCAGTATTACTAGCGGGCCTCCCCAAGAGACCCAGTACTTC; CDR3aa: CASSITSGPPQETQYF
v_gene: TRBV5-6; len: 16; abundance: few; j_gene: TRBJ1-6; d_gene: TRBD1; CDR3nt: TGTGCCAGCAGCTCACTGGACACAGGGGACAATTCACCCCTCCACTTT; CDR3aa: CASSSLDTGDNSPLHF
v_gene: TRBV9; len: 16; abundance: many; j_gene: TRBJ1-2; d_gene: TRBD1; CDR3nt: TGTGCCAGCAGCGGCGCCGGGACAGGGTTGGTCCATGGCTACACCTTC; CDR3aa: CASSGAGTGLVHGYTF
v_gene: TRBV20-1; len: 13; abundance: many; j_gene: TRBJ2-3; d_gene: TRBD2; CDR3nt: TGCAGTCCGGTGATGACTGGCGGGAGGGCGCAGTATTTT; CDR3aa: CSPVMTGGRAQYF
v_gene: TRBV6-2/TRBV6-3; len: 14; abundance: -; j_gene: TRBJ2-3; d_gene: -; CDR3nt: TGTGCCAGCAGTACCCCGGGGGAGACAGATACGCAGTATTTT; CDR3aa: CASSTPGETDTQYF
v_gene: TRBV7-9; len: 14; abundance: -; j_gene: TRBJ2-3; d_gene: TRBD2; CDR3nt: TGTGCCAGCAGGGCTAGCGGGAACACAGATACGCAGTATTTT; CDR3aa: CASRASGNTDTQYF